The following is a T cell receptor (beta chain) sequence with its context. Authors' processing steps: Researchers report that nucleated cell counts were estimated from reference gene primer amplification. Sequencing used immunoSEQ multiplex PCR; TCRdb keeps in-frame clones, though not all of them. V, J and clone size are those of that table, while D and trimming were read from the DNA. The sample contains just over 250,000 clones, 75% to 95% of which appear only once. This sample is part of a study of blood T cell repertoires in COVID-19. The wider study: The samples span acute and convalescent COVID-19 from the United States, Italy and Spain. T cells, B-cell-depleted T cells, or PBMCs provided the cDNA or gDNA that served as material.

Those enrolled in Seattle joined during active infection and were followed longitudinally afterward. Sequenced sample: peripheral blood. The TCR originated in a person aged 18 to 35 with COVID-19, enrolled during active disease.

This CDR3 reads CATGGVSTEAFF. Here the CDR3 DNA reads TGTGCCACGGGGGGGGTAAGCACTGAAGCTTTCTTT. V usage is TRBV6-6 and J usage is TRBJ1-1; possible D gene TRBD1, 5 bases. V lost 10 bases and J 4 bases, leaving 13 bases between the germline ends. Per germline, CDR1 MNHNY and CDR2 SVGAGI (reference sequence). The CDR3 extends over 12 amino acids.